This record concerns one T cell receptor beta chain sequence. One junction end does not reproduce the germline sequence, and a read error may be involved. The data derive from a study of blood T cell repertoires in COVID-19. Overall study: Sites in the United States, Italy and Spain provided acute and convalescent COVID-19 samples. The cDNA or gDNA used as material had been derived from T cells, B-cell-depleted T cells, or PBMCs.

There are 14 residues in the CDR3. The V gene's germline CDR1 is LGHDT and CDR2 YNNKEL (reference sequence). Original processing methods: Counts of nucleated cells, estimated from reference gene primer amplification, were obtained. This table comes from immunoSEQ multiplex PCR, and its TCRdb copy is limited to in-frame clones, with some not included. The V and J calls and clone size come from that table; D and trimming were worked out from the DNA. The table lists 650,000 to 800,000 clones, 85% to 90% of them singletons. The sequenced sample consisted of peripheral blood. The sequence was collected from a woman in her late teens or twenties with acute or convalescent COVID-19. V and J are TRBV3-1 (or the pseudogene TRBV3-2) and TRBJ2-5; D possibly matches TRBD1 or TRBD2 (6 bases each). CDR3 amino acids: CASRQGGGQETQYF. CDR3 coding DNA: TGTGCCAGCAGACAAGGGGGAGGTCAAGAGACCCAGTACTTC.